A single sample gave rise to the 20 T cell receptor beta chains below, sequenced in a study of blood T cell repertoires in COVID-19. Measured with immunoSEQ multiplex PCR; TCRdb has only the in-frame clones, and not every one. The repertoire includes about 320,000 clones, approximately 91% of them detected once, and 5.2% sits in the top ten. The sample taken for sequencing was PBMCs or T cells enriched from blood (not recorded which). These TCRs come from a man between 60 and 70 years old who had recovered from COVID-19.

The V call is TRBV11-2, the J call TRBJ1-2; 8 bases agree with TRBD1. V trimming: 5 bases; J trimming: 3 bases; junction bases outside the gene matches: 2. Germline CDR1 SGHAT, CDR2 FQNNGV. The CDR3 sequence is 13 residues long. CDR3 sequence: CASSRTGHYGYTF. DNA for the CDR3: TGTGCCAGCAGCAGGACAGGGCACTATGGCTACACCTTC.

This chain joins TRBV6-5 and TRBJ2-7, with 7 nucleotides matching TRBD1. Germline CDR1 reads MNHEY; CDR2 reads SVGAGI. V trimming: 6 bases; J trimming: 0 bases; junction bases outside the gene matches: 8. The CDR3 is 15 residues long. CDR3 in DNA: TGTGCCAGCAGAGCGTATCGGGACAGCTCCTACGAGCAGTACTTC. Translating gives CASRAYRDSSYEQYF.

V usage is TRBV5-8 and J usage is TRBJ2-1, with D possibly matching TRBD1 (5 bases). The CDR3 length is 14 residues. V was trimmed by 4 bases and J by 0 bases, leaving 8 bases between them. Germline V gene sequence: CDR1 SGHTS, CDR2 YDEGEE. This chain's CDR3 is CASSADNSYNEQFF. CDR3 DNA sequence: TGTGCCAGCAGCGCGGACAACTCCTACAATGAGCAGTTCTTC.

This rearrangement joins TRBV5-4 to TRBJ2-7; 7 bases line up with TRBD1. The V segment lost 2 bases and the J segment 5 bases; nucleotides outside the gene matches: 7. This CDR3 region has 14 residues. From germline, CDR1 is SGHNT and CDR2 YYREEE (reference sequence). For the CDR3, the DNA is TGTGCCAGCAGCTTACAGACAGGGCGAGACGAGCAGTACTTC. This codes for CASSLQTGRDEQYF.

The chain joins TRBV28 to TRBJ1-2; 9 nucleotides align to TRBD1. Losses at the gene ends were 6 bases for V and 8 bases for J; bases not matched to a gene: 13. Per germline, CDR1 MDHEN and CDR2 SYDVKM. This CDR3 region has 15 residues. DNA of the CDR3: TGTGCCAGCAGCATGGGGGGACAGGGAAATAGGGGCTACACCTTC. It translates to CASSMGGQGNRGYTF.

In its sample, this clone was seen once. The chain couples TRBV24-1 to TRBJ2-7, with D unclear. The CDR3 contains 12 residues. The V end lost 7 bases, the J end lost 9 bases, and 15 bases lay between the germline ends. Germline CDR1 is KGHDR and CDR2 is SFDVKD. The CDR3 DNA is TGTGCCACCAGCAGTAGCTCTACGGGGCAGTACTTC. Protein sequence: CATSSSSTGQYF.

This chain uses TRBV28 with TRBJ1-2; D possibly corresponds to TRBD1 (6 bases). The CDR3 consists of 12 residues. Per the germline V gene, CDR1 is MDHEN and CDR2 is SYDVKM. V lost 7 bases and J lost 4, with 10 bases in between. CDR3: CASTRTVYGYTF. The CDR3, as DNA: TGTGCCAGCACCCGGACAGTCTATGGCTACACCTTC.

DNA of the CDR3: TGTGCCAGCAGCCACAGACAGGGGGCACGGAACACTGAAGCTTTCTTT. This gives the protein CASSHRQGARNTEAFF. The V and J genes are TRBV5-4 and TRBJ1-1; 10 positions match TRBD1. Trimming removed 4 bases from V and 1 base from J; junction bases left unmatched: 7. Germline values: CDR1 SGHNT, CDR2 YYREEE (reference sequence). The CDR3 is 16 amino acids.

CDR3 sequence: CASSDGQGGYNEQFF. The DNA of the CDR3 is TGTGCCAGTAGCGATGGACAGGGAGGCTACAATGAGCAGTTCTTC. This chain joins TRBV19 and TRBJ2-1; 8 nucleotides line up with TRBD1. This CDR3 is built from 15 residues. The germline CDR1 and CDR2 sequences are LNHDA and SQIVND (reference sequence). Losses at the gene ends were 6 bases for V and 3 bases for J; bases not matched to a gene: 7.

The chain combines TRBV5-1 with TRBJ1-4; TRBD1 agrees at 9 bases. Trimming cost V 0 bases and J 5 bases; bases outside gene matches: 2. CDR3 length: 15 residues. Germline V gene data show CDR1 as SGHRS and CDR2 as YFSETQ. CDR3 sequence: CASSLAGTGNEKLFF. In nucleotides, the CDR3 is TGCGCCAGCAGCTTGGCCGGGACAGGGAATGAAAAACTGTTTTTT.

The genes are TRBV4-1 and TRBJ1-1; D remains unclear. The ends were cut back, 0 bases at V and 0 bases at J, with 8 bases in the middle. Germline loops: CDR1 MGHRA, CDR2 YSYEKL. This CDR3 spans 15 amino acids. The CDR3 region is CASSQDILMNTEAFF. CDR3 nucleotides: TGCGCCAGCAGCCAAGATATACTCATGAACACTGAAGCTTTCTTT.

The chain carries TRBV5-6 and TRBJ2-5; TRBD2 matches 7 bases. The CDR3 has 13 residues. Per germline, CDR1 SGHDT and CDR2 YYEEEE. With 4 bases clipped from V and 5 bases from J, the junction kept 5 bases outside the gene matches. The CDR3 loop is CASSRTRWETQYF. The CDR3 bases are TGTGCCAGCAGCCGGACTAGATGGGAGACCCAGTACTTC.

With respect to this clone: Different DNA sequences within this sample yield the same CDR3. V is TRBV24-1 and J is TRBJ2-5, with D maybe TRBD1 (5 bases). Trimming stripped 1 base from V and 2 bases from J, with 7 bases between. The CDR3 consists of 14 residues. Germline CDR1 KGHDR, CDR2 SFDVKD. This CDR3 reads CATSDLRGQETQYF. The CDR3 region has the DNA TGTGCCACCAGTGATTTAAGGGGTCAAGAGACCCAGTACTTC.

The CDR3 nucleotides read TGTGCCAGCAGTGAATTGGGAGTTTCCGGGGAGCTGTTTTTT. Translated: CASSELGVSGELFF. This chain joins TRBV2 and TRBJ2-2, with D possibly matching TRBD2 (5 bases). Germline-derived CDR1 and CDR2 are SNHLY and FYNNEI. CDR3 length: 14 residues. V was cut by 2 bases and J by 6 bases, with 10 bases left in between.

In nucleotides, the CDR3 is TGTGCCAGCTCCCCTACAGGGGGCTCTGGGGCCAACGTCCTGACTTTC. This translates into CASSPTGGSGANVLTF. The J gene is TRBJ2-6, the V gene TRBV18, with 8 bases fitting TRBD1. The CDR3 is 16 amino acids. V was pared by 6 bases and J by 0 bases, with 4 bases of the junction left unmatched. Germline V gives CDR1 KGHSH, CDR2 LQKENI.

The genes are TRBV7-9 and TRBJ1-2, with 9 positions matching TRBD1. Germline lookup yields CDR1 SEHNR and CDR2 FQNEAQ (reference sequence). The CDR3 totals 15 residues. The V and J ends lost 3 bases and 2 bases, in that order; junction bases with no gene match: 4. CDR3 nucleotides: TGTGCCAGCAGCTTCAAGGGACAGGGAAACTATGGCTACACCTTC. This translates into CASSFKGQGNYGYTF.

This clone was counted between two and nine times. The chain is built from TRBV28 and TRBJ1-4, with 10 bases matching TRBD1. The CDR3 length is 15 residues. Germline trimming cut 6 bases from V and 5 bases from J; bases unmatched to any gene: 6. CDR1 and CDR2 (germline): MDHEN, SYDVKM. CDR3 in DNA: TGTGCCAGCAGCCCACTGGGACAGGGGAATGAAAAACTGTTTTTT. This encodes CASSPLGQGNEKLFF. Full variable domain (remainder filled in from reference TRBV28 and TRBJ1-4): DVKVTQSSRYLVKRTGEKVFLECVQDMDHENMFWYRQDPGLGLRLIYFSYDVKMKEKGDIPEGYSVSREKKERFSLILESASTNQTSMYLCASSPLGQGNEKLFFGSGTQLSVL.

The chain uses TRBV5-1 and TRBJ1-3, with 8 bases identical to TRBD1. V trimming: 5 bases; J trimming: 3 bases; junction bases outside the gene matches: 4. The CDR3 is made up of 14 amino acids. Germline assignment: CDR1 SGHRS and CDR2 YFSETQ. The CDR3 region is CASRAGGGGNTIYF. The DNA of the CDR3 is TGCGCCAGCAGGGCAGGGGGCGGTGGAAACACCATATATTTT.

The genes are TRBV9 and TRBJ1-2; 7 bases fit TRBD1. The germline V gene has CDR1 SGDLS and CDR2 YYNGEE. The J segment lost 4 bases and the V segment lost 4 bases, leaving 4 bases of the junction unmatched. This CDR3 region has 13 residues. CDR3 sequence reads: CASSSGDSYGYTF. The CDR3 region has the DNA TGTGCCAGCAGCTCAGGGGACAGCTATGGCTACACCTTC.

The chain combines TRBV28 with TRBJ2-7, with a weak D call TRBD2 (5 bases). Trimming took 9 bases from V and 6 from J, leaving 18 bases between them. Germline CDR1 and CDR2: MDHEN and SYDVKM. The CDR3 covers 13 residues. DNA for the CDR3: TGTGCCAGTTGTCCGGGGTATCGGGTCGAGCAGTACTTC. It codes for CASCPGYRVEQYF.